This note documents a single TCR beta chain sequence. Its cognate antigen is unknown. From germline, CDR1 is MGHRA and CDR2 YSYEKL. CDR3 length: 16 amino acids. With V trimmed by 3 bases and J by 4 bases, 11 bases remained unmatched. The data derive from a study of CD8+ T cells in alopecia areata. Study information: Patients in the treated group were given tofacitinib by mouth, 5 to 10 mg twice a day.

Extraction of RNA preceded its reverse transcription into cDNA, which served as the sequencing template. TCRdb's table, derived via immunoSEQ multiplex PCR, lists solely in-frame clones and lacks some. The table has hundreds of thousands of clones, about three fifths seen once. Regarding the study as a whole: Scalp samples also yield sequences of resident alphabeta T cells from normal skin. Normal scalp had lower clonality than lesional scalp, with alopecia totalis/universalis lesions showing this most strongly.

The sample in question was CD4+ T cells sorted from blood, obtained at week 0. The TCR sequence derives from a human donor with alopecia areata. The J gene is TRBJ2-5, the V gene TRBV4-1, with 7 bases aligning to TRBD1. CDR3 nucleotides: TGCGCCAGCAGCCAGGGTTCCAGGGGGATTGGAGAGACCCAGTACTTC. This translates into CASSQGSRGIGETQYF.